These 21 T cell receptor beta chains came from one sample sequenced in a study of cytomegalovirus exposure and HLA in healthy donors (dated by TCRdb to between 2016 and 2019). The library was made by the immunoSEQ multiplex PCR assay. For the multiplex PCR, a mixture combining 60 forward primers for TCR Vbeta segments and 13 reverse primers for TCR Jbeta segments was used. Not all clones reach the TCRdb copy of this immuneACCESS table, which keeps in-frame sequences only. Checked studies attribute under half of the gap to unresolved V genes and leave the rest unexplained. The sample records tens of thousands of clones, 75% to 80% of which are singletons. The ten largest clonotypes hold over 2.5% of the sample. The sequenced sample consisted of PBMCs. The source is a man younger than 35 in good health and CMV-seronegative.

This clone was seen only a few times. The gene calls are TRBV6-4 and TRBJ1-1; TRBD1 agrees at 8 bases. Germline V gene sequence: CDR1 MRHNA, CDR2 SNTAGT. The CDR3 sequence is 13 residues long. The V gene end was trimmed by 6 bases and the J gene end by 2 bases; junction bases not matched to a gene: 2. The CDR3 spells CASRTGENTEAFF. The CDR3 bases are TGTGCCAGCAGGACAGGGGAAAACACTGAAGCTTTCTTT.

The rearrangement uses TRBV2 and TRBJ2-2; possibly TRBD1 for D (6 bases). The CDR3 runs to 14 residues. V dropped 6 bases and J dropped 4 bases, with 12 bases sitting between them. Germline CDR1 reads SNHLY; CDR2 reads FYNNEI. This chain's CDR3 is CASSAGTTTGELFF. CDR3 DNA sequence: TGTGCCAGCAGCGCTGGGACAACCACCGGGGAGCTGTTTTTT.

CDR3 DNA sequence: TGTGCCATCAGTGGAACACAGGGGATGTATAATTCACCCCTCCACTTT. Its translation is CAISGTQGMYNSPLHF. The rearrangement links TRBV10-3 to TRBJ1-6, with 7 bases lining up with TRBD1. Losses at the gene ends were 4 bases for V and 4 bases for J; bases not matched to a gene: 7. The CDR3 totals 16 residues. Germline V gene lookup returns CDR1 ENHRY and CDR2 SYGVKD.

The chain combines TRBV5-1 with TRBJ2-3, with a possible D match to TRBD2 (6 bases). Germline loops: CDR1 SGHRS, CDR2 YFSETQ. The CDR3 contains 14 residues. The V end was cut by 4 bases, the J end by 3 bases, with 12 bases between. DNA for the CDR3: TGCGCCAGCAGCCCGTACGGGGGTACAGATACGCAGTATTTT. Residues: CASSPYGGTDTQYF.

This chain uses TRBV5-1 with TRBJ2-3; D unclear. Trimming took 1 base from V and 1 from J, leaving 10 bases between them. The CDR3 consists of 15 residues. Germline V gene lookup returns CDR1 SGHRS and CDR2 YFSETQ. CDR3 nucleotides: TGCGCCAGCAGCTTGACTGTCTTGGGCACAGATACGCAGTATTTT. The encoded protein is CASSLTVLGTDTQYF.

The chain combines TRBV5-1 with TRBJ1-2; 7 nucleotides match TRBD1. The V gene's germline CDR1 is SGHRS and CDR2 YFSETQ. Trimming cost V 5 bases and J 5 bases; bases outside gene matches: 12. The CDR3 is 15 residues long. The CDR3 coding sequence is TGCGCCAGCAGTAAAGACAGGGTAGCCTTTTATGGCTACACCTTC. Amino acid sequence: CASSKDRVAFYGYTF.

The rearrangement links TRBV7-9 to TRBJ1-3; D is unclear. The V gene's germline CDR1 is SEHNR and CDR2 FQNEAQ (reference sequence). V dropped 6 bases and J dropped 0 bases, with 12 bases sitting between them. This CDR3 contains 15 residues. CDR3 nucleotides: TGTGCCAGCAGTTATAGGGAGATCTCTGGAAACACCATATATTTT. As protein: CASSYREISGNTIYF.

The CDR3 DNA reads TGCGCCAGCAGTGAAGACTACCTATCCTACGAGCAGTACTTC. Residues: CASSEDYLSYEQYF. The chain combines TRBV10-1 with TRBJ2-5; possible D gene TRBD2, 5 bases. With the DNA end fitting TRBJ2-7 better, the J assignment may be wrong. The CDR3 sequence is 14 residues long. Per germline, CDR1 WNHNN and CDR2 SYGVQD (reference sequence).

The chain has TRBV10-3 and TRBJ2-3; D gene uncertain. The V end lost 2 bases, the J end lost 5 bases, and 8 bases lay between the germline ends. The CDR3 extends over 13 amino acids. Per germline, CDR1 ENHRY and CDR2 SYGVKD. In DNA form, the CDR3 reads TGTGCCATCAGTGAGAGGAGTTTAGATACGCAGTATTTT. Protein product: CAISERSLDTQYF.

The table lists this clone with a count of one. This chain joins TRBV5-5 and TRBJ2-5; D perhaps matches TRBD2 (5 bases). Trimming took off 2 bases at V and 5 bases at J, with 22 bases between the two ends. CDR3 length: 17 amino acids. In germline, CDR1 is SGHKS, CDR2 YYEKEE (reference sequence). This CDR3 is CASSFGRTWAGGETQYF. CDR3 bases: TGTGCCAGCAGCTTTGGCCGGACTTGGGCTGGTGGGGAGACCCAGTACTTC.

The rearrangement joins TRBV5-4 to TRBJ1-1, with TRBD1 matching over 8 bases. From germline, CDR1 is SGHNT and CDR2 YYREEE (reference sequence). The CDR3 totals 15 residues. Trimming cost V 4 bases and J 4 bases; bases outside gene matches: 9. CDR3 bases: TGTGCCAGCAGCATAGGACAGGGAGGGGTCACTGAAGCTTTCTTT. As protein: CASSIGQGGVTEAFF.

This rearrangement joins TRBV9 to TRBJ2-3; weak D call: TRBD2 (7 bases). Germline V gene sequence: CDR1 SGDLS, CDR2 YYNGEE. V lost 3 bases to trimming and J lost 2 bases, with 19 bases between them. This CDR3 region has 17 residues. CDR3 in amino acids: CASSAQRGGRATDTQYF. The DNA for the CDR3 is TGTGCCAGCAGCGCGCAGAGAGGGGGGAGGGCCACAGATACGCAGTATTTT.

This rearrangement joins TRBV29-1 to TRBJ2-3, with 9 bases lining up with TRBD2. This CDR3 comprises 14 residues. Germline assignment: CDR1 SQVTM and CDR2 ANQGSEA. The J segment lost 2 bases and the V segment lost 8 bases, leaving 8 bases of the junction unmatched. The CDR3 DNA sequence: TGCAGCTTCCAAGCGGGGGGACTCACAGATACGCAGTATTTT. This sequence encodes CSFQAGGLTDTQYF.

The V and J genes are TRBV19 and TRBJ2-6; no clear D. CDR3 length equals 17 residues. Trimming removed 3 bases from V and 0 bases from J, with 12 bases in between. CDR1 is LNHDA, CDR2 SQIVND, per germline (reference sequence). DNA for the CDR3: TGTGCCAGTAGTATGCGGCAGCATCACTCTGGGGCCAACGTCCTGACTTTC. Protein sequence: CASSMRQHHSGANVLTF.

This rearrangement joins TRBV6-1 to TRBJ1-5; weak D call: TRBD1 (5 bases). The germline gives CDR1 MNHNS, CDR2 SASEGT. The CDR3 runs 14 residues. The germline V and J ends were trimmed by 0 bases and 5 bases, with 8 bases remaining between them. CDR3 nucleotide sequence: TGTGCCAGCAGTGAAGCCGGGGGGGATCAGCCCCAGCATTTT. This translates into CASSEAGGDQPQHF.

Only a few counts were recorded for this clone. The chain employs TRBV28 and TRBJ2-3; the match to TRBD1 covers 10 bases. Per germline, CDR1 MDHEN and CDR2 SYDVKM. The CDR3 is made up of 17 amino acids. With V trimmed by 0 bases and J by 3 bases, 6 bases remained unmatched. The CDR3 sequence: CASSLWPGQGRTDTQYF. The CDR3 DNA reads TGTGCCAGCAGTTTATGGCCGGGACAGGGGAGGACAGATACGCAGTATTTT.

In this sample, this clone turned up a few times. The V and J genes are TRBV6-5 and TRBJ2-1; 8 positions match TRBD2. Germline V lookup: CDR1 MNHEY, CDR2 SVGAGI. The CDR3 has 14 residues. J was trimmed by 4 bases and V by 8 bases; bases with no gene match: 7. Written as DNA, the CDR3 is TGTGCCAGCTCAAGCGGGGGTTCTTACAATGAGCAGTTCTTC. It translates to CASSSGGSYNEQFF.

The V and J genes are TRBV28 and TRBJ1-6; 11 positions match TRBD1. In germline, CDR1 is MDHEN, CDR2 SYDVKM. The V gene end was trimmed by 6 bases and the J gene end by 2 bases; junction bases not matched to a gene: 6. The length of the CDR3 is 17 residues. The CDR3 loop reads CASSLPGQGAYNSPLHF. CDR3 sequence (DNA): TGTGCCAGCAGCCTACCGGGACAGGGGGCCTATAATTCACCCCTCCACTTT.

This clone was observed a single time. This chain uses TRBV5-1 with TRBJ2-2; TRBD1 aligns across 9 bases. The CDR3 covers 17 residues. CDR1 is SGHRS, CDR2 YFSETQ, per germline. Trimming cost V 2 bases and J 7 bases; bases outside gene matches: 12. Written as DNA, the CDR3 is TGCGCCAGCAGCTTATTACAGGGGGCAATAAGCGTCGGGGAGCTGTTTTTT. This codes for CASSLLQGAISVGELFF.

The chain carries TRBV15 and TRBJ2-1; tentative D call: TRBD2 (6 bases). The V end lost 2 bases, the J end lost 7 bases, and 12 bases lay between the germline ends. This CDR3 is built from 14 residues. Germline loops: CDR1 LNHNV, CDR2 YYDKDF (reference sequence). CDR3 DNA: TGTGCCACCAGCAGACGACGGGCGGGAAATGAGCAGTTCTTC. Encoded protein: CATSRRRAGNEQFF.

The rearrangement links TRBV5-6 to TRBJ1-2; no definite D call. This CDR3 spans 17 amino acids. V was shortened by 6 bases and J by 2 bases, with 23 bases between the two germline ends. CDR1 is SGHDT and CDR2 is YYEEEE in the germline V gene. The CDR3 DNA reads as TGTGCCAGCACCCAGTTAAACCGGGAAACGCTAAACTATGGCTACACCTTC. It is translated as CASTQLNRETLNYGYTF. The variable domain in full, completed from reference TRBV5-6 and TRBJ1-2, reads DAGVTQSPTHLIKTRGQQVTLRCSPKSGHDTVSWYQQALGQGPQFIFQYYEEEERQRGNFPDRFSGHQFPNYSSELNVNALLLGDSALYLCASTQLNRETLNYGYTFGSGTRLTVV.